These T cell receptor beta chains were read from a single sample in a study of graft-versus-host responses after intestinal transplantation. The antigens of these receptors remain unknown. Some clones are missing from TCRdb's copy, which holds only in-frame ones; the method was immunoSEQ multiplex PCR. The table has some 150,000 clones, about 90% seen once. Sample: unstimulated CD4+ T cells sorted from spleen or lymph node cells, taken before intestinal transplant. The receptors originated from a human donor who received an intestinal transplant. CDR3s include the opening cysteine and the closing phenylalanine or tryptophan. The order of the fields is clone size, J gene, V gene, D gene, CDR3 DNA, CDR3 protein. A D gene is named only where the DNA matches it firmly. Part of the rows lack a size; the others show once, few, many or a class for expanded clones.

abundance: -; j_gene: TRBJ1-1; v_gene: TRBV6-5; d_gene: TRBD1; CDR3nt: TGTGCCAGCAGTCGGGACAGACAAATGAACACTGAAGCTTTCTTT; CDR3aa: CASSRDRQMNTEAFF
abundance: -; j_gene: TRBJ1-4; v_gene: TRBV28; d_gene: TRBD1; CDR3nt: TGTGCCAGCAGCAGACAGGGCGAAACTAATGAAAAACTGTTTTTT; CDR3aa: CASSRQGETNEKLFF
abundance: once; j_gene: TRBJ2-2; v_gene: TRBV5-1; d_gene: -; CDR3nt: TGCGCCAGCAGCAGGGGAGATCAATCCGGGGAGCTGTTTTTT; CDR3aa: CASSRGDQSGELFF
abundance: few; j_gene: TRBJ1-1; v_gene: TRBV10-3; d_gene: TRBD1; CDR3nt: TGTGCCATCAGTGGAGAAGACAGGGTCCCTGAAGCTTTCTTT; CDR3aa: CAISGEDRVPEAFF
abundance: -; j_gene: TRBJ2-7; v_gene: TRBV7-9; d_gene: TRBD2; CDR3nt: TGTGCCAGCAGCGACACGACTAGCGGGAGAGCCGATACAACCTACGAGCAGTACTTC; CDR3aa: CASSDTTSGRADTTYEQYF
abundance: once; j_gene: TRBJ2-1; v_gene: TRBV5-1; d_gene: TRBD2; CDR3nt: TGCGCCAGCAGCTTCGGAGGGACTAGCGGGAAAGCCTTCTCCTACAATGAGCAGTTCTTC; CDR3aa: CASSFGGTSGKAFSYNEQFF
abundance: -; j_gene: TRBJ2-1; v_gene: TRBV5-1; d_gene: -; CDR3nt: TGCGCCAGCAGCTTGAACGACTACTACAATGAGCAGTTCTTC; CDR3aa: CASSLNDYYNEQFF
abundance: -; j_gene: TRBJ1-5; v_gene: TRBV30; d_gene: -; CDR3nt: TGTGCCTGGAGTGTACCCCGAATTTTAGGTCAGCCCCAGCATTTT; CDR3aa: CAWSVPRILGQPQHF
abundance: -; j_gene: TRBJ2-7; v_gene: TRBV7-2; d_gene: -; CDR3nt: TGTGCCAGCAGCAACCGAAGGGGGTTCTACGAGCAGTACTTC; CDR3aa: CASSNRRGFYEQYF
abundance: -; j_gene: TRBJ1-6; v_gene: TRBV28; d_gene: -; CDR3nt: TGTGCCAGCAGTTCCCTGAGGACAGAAAATTCACCCCTCCACTTT; CDR3aa: CASSSLRTENSPLHF
abundance: -; j_gene: TRBJ1-5; v_gene: TRBV28; d_gene: -; CDR3nt: TGTGCCAGCAGTTTTATAAAGGGCGATCAGCCCCAGCATTTT; CDR3aa: CASSFIKGDQPQHF
abundance: -; j_gene: TRBJ2-1; v_gene: TRBV5-1; d_gene: TRBD2; CDR3nt: TGCGCCAGCAGCTTCGACCCGACTAGCGGCTCCTACAATGAGCAGTTCTTC; CDR3aa: CASSFDPTSGSYNEQFF
abundance: -; j_gene: TRBJ2-1; v_gene: TRBV27; d_gene: -; CDR3nt: TGTGCCAGCAGTTTAAGAGAGCCCGACTACAATGAGCAGTTCTTC; CDR3aa: CASSLREPDYNEQFF
abundance: -; j_gene: TRBJ1-5; v_gene: TRBV19; d_gene: TRBD1; CDR3nt: TGTGCCAGTAGTCGGCAGGGGGATAGCAATCAGCCCCAGCATTTT; CDR3aa: CASSRQGDSNQPQHF
abundance: -; j_gene: TRBJ2-1; v_gene: TRBV5-1; d_gene: TRBD2; CDR3nt: TGCGCCAGCAGCTTGGGGCTAGCGGGAGGTCCACCCTACAATGAGCAGTTCTTC; CDR3aa: CASSLGLAGGPPYNEQFF
abundance: -; j_gene: TRBJ2-1; v_gene: TRBV18; d_gene: -; CDR3nt: TGTGCCAGCTCATCCCTCAAGAGACAATATTTAGGTGAGCAGTTCTTC; CDR3aa: CASSSLKRQYLGEQFF
abundance: -; j_gene: TRBJ1-2; v_gene: TRBV6-1; d_gene: -; CDR3nt: TGTGCCAGCGGGGAGACTTGGGGCTACACCTTC; CDR3aa: CASGETWGYTF
abundance: -; j_gene: TRBJ1-5; v_gene: TRBV30; d_gene: -; CDR3nt: TGTGCCTGGAGTGTAAGTGGGGATCAGCCCCAGCATTTT; CDR3aa: CAWSVSGDQPQHF
abundance: -; j_gene: TRBJ1-2; v_gene: TRBV15; d_gene: TRBD1; CDR3nt: TGTGCCACCAGCAGCCCCGGGACAGGGGTTGGGAATGGCTACACCTTC; CDR3aa: CATSSPGTGVGNGYTF
abundance: -; j_gene: TRBJ1-3; v_gene: TRBV27; d_gene: -; CDR3nt: TGTGCCAGCAGTTTATCCACAGTTCCGGGAAACACCATATATTTT; CDR3aa: CASSLSTVPGNTIYF
abundance: -; j_gene: TRBJ2-5; v_gene: TRBV4-1; d_gene: TRBD2; CDR3nt: TGCGCCAGCAGGGTAGCGGGTGGGCCCAAAGAGACCCAGTACTTC; CDR3aa: CASRVAGGPKETQYF
abundance: -; j_gene: TRBJ2-7; v_gene: TRBV30; d_gene: TRBD2; CDR3nt: TGTGCCTGGAGTGTACAAGGGAGGGTCAACGAGCAGTACTTC; CDR3aa: CAWSVQGRVNEQYF
abundance: -; j_gene: TRBJ1-6; v_gene: TRBV30; d_gene: -; CDR3nt: TGTGCCTGGAGTGTATTGGGGAATCGGGATTCACCCCTCCACTTT; CDR3aa: CAWSVLGNRDSPLHF
abundance: -; j_gene: TRBJ1-3; v_gene: TRBV15; d_gene: -; CDR3nt: TGTGCCACCAGCAGCGTTGACAACTCTGGAAACACCATATATTTT; CDR3aa: CATSSVDNSGNTIYF
abundance: -; j_gene: TRBJ1-5; v_gene: TRBV7-2; d_gene: -; CDR3nt: TGTGCCAGCAGTTCACAGGGTGGAGACAATCAGCCCCAGCATTTT; CDR3aa: CASSSQGGDNQPQHF
abundance: -; j_gene: TRBJ2-7; v_gene: TRBV10-3; d_gene: TRBD2; CDR3nt: TGTGCCATCAGGGACCCTAGCGGGAGTCCCTACGAGCAGTACTTC; CDR3aa: CAIRDPSGSPYEQYF
abundance: -; j_gene: TRBJ1-1; v_gene: TRBV30; d_gene: -; CDR3nt: TGTGCCTGGAGTTCGGTGACAGGAATAGGCGGCAACACTGAAGCTTTCTTT; CDR3aa: CAWSSVTGIGGNTEAFF
abundance: -; j_gene: TRBJ2-7; v_gene: TRBV5-4; d_gene: -; CDR3nt: TGTGCCAGCAGAAGAGACAGGCAGACCTACGAGCAGTACTTC; CDR3aa: CASRRDRQTYEQYF
abundance: -; j_gene: TRBJ2-1; v_gene: TRBV7-2; d_gene: TRBD2; CDR3nt: TGTGCCAGCAGCTTAGTGGCGGGAGGATCCAATGAGCAGTTCTTC; CDR3aa: CASSLVAGGSNEQFF
abundance: -; j_gene: TRBJ2-7; v_gene: TRBV5-1; d_gene: TRBD1; CDR3nt: TGCGCCAGCAGAGAGGCAGGGGGCCACGAGCAGTACTTC; CDR3aa: CASREAGGHEQYF
abundance: -; j_gene: TRBJ1-4; v_gene: TRBV5-1; d_gene: -; CDR3nt: TGCGCCAGCAGCCCGGGAGGTCGGGGGGCAACTAATGAAAAACTGTTTTTT; CDR3aa: CASSPGGRGATNEKLFF
abundance: -; j_gene: TRBJ2-5; v_gene: TRBV11-1; d_gene: -; CDR3nt: TGTGCCAGCAGCCCTCGGGTCCGCACCGAGATGGAGACCCAGTACTTC; CDR3aa: CASSPRVRTEMETQYF
abundance: -; j_gene: TRBJ1-2; v_gene: TRBV30; d_gene: TRBD1; CDR3nt: TGTGCCTGCAGGCACAGGGGTGGCTATGGCTACACCTTC; CDR3aa: CACRHRGGYGYTF
abundance: -; j_gene: TRBJ2-2; v_gene: TRBV29-1; d_gene: -; CDR3nt: TGCAGCGTTGAAGTTACATTGGATTTCACCGGGGAGCTGTTTTTT; CDR3aa: CSVEVTLDFTGELFF
abundance: -; j_gene: TRBJ2-3; v_gene: TRBV7-9; d_gene: -; CDR3nt: TGTGCCAGCAGCTTAGCACTTCCTAGCACAGATACGCAGTATTTT; CDR3aa: CASSLALPSTDTQYF
abundance: -; j_gene: TRBJ1-6; v_gene: TRBV7-2; d_gene: -; CDR3nt: TGTGCCAGCAGCCGCCGGGACGGCGTAACTTCACCCCTCCACTTT; CDR3aa: CASSRRDGVTSPLHF
abundance: -; j_gene: TRBJ1-4; v_gene: TRBV7-3; d_gene: -; CDR3nt: TGTGCCAGCAGCGTATCAGGGGAGGGTGAAAAACTGTTTTTT; CDR3aa: CASSVSGEGEKLFF
abundance: -; j_gene: TRBJ1-1; v_gene: TRBV19; d_gene: -; CDR3nt: TGTGCCAGTACTAAAGGGTTGCTCATGAACACTGAAGCTTTCTTT; CDR3aa: CASTKGLLMNTEAFF
abundance: -; j_gene: TRBJ2-7; v_gene: TRBV7-2; d_gene: TRBD2; CDR3nt: TGTGCCAGCAGCGGAAGTACTAGCGGGGGCCCCTACGAGCAGTACTTC; CDR3aa: CASSGSTSGGPYEQYF
abundance: -; j_gene: TRBJ2-7; v_gene: TRBV6-5; d_gene: TRBD1; CDR3nt: TGTGCCAGCATCAACAGGGGGCCCACCTACGAGCAGTACTTC; CDR3aa: CASINRGPTYEQYF
abundance: -; j_gene: TRBJ1-4; v_gene: TRBV11-1; d_gene: TRBD1; CDR3nt: TGTGCCAGCAGCCGCGGACAGGGTAGTGCTAATGAAAAACTGTTTTTT; CDR3aa: CASSRGQGSANEKLFF
abundance: -; j_gene: TRBJ2-7; v_gene: TRBV25-1; d_gene: TRBD1; CDR3nt: TGTGCCAGCACCCGACAGGGAGCCTACGAGCAGTACTTC; CDR3aa: CASTRQGAYEQYF
abundance: -; j_gene: TRBJ2-5; v_gene: TRBV14; d_gene: -; CDR3nt: TGTGCCAGCAGCCAGCCCGGGAACGATATATGGTTGCAAGAGACCCAGTACTTC; CDR3aa: CASSQPGNDIWLQETQYF
abundance: once; j_gene: TRBJ1-1; v_gene: TRBV18; d_gene: -; CDR3nt: TGTGCCAGCTCCTCGTCAGGCATGAACACTGAAGCTTTCTTT; CDR3aa: CASSSSGMNTEAFF
abundance: -; j_gene: TRBJ1-4; v_gene: TRBV30; d_gene: TRBD1; CDR3nt: TGTGCCTGGAGTGTCCTCGGACAGGGAGTCGAAAAACTGTTTTTT; CDR3aa: CAWSVLGQGVEKLFF
abundance: -; j_gene: TRBJ2-7; v_gene: TRBV9; d_gene: TRBD2; CDR3nt: TGTGCCAGCAGCGTAGCGTCTAGCGGGAGCCACGAGCAGTACTTC; CDR3aa: CASSVASSGSHEQYF
abundance: few; j_gene: TRBJ2-7; v_gene: TRBV30; d_gene: -; CDR3nt: TGTGCCTGGGGGGGGAGGAGGGGCTCCCGGTTCGAGCAGTACTTC; CDR3aa: CAWGGRRGSRFEQYF
abundance: few; j_gene: TRBJ2-7; v_gene: TRBV27; d_gene: TRBD2; CDR3nt: TGTGCCAGCAGTCTGGGACTAGCCTACGAGCAGTACTTC; CDR3aa: CASSLGLAYEQYF
abundance: -; j_gene: TRBJ2-2; v_gene: TRBV2; d_gene: -; CDR3nt: TGTGCCAGCAGTGAAACCCGGGCCCCCACCGGGGAGCTGTTTTTT; CDR3aa: CASSETRAPTGELFF
abundance: -; j_gene: TRBJ2-7; v_gene: TRBV14; d_gene: -; CDR3nt: TGTGCCAGCAGCCAAGAACCCCTCCCGACCTACGAGCAGTACTTC; CDR3aa: CASSQEPLPTYEQYF
abundance: -; j_gene: TRBJ1-5; v_gene: TRBV28; d_gene: -; CDR3nt: TGTGCCAGCAGACTGCCCCCACAGGCGGATCAGCCCCAGCATTTT; CDR3aa: CASRLPPQADQPQHF
abundance: -; j_gene: TRBJ1-4; v_gene: TRBV11-2; d_gene: -; CDR3nt: TGTGCCAGCAGCCTCAGGACAGCGGCCGAAAAACTGTTTTTT; CDR3aa: CASSLRTAAEKLFF
abundance: -; j_gene: TRBJ2-5; v_gene: TRBV7-7; d_gene: -; CDR3nt: TGTGCCAGCAGCTTAAACGGGAGACCCCAAGAGGCCCAGTACTTC; CDR3aa: CASSLNGRPQEAQYF
abundance: -; j_gene: TRBJ2-5; v_gene: TRBV2; d_gene: -; CDR3nt: TGTGCCAGCAGTCGACAGGTAGCGGGGACCCAGTACTTC; CDR3aa: CASSRQVAGTQYF
abundance: -; j_gene: TRBJ2-4; v_gene: TRBV28; d_gene: TRBD1; CDR3nt: TGTGCCAGCAGTTTATATCCGGGACAGGGGGCGGACATTCAGTACTTC; CDR3aa: CASSLYPGQGADIQYF
abundance: -; j_gene: TRBJ2-3; v_gene: TRBV7-2; d_gene: -; CDR3nt: TGTGCCAGCAGCTCTCCTAGGGGCACGCAGTATTTT; CDR3aa: CASSSPRGTQYF
abundance: -; j_gene: TRBJ2-7; v_gene: TRBV27; d_gene: -; CDR3nt: TGTGCCAGCAGTTTATCGGACAGCTACGAGCAGTACTTC; CDR3aa: CASSLSDSYEQYF